A single T cell receptor beta chain is shown here with its context. This sample stems from a study of cytomegalovirus exposure and HLA in healthy donors. PCR employed 60 Vbeta and 13 Jbeta primers. The table came from immunoSEQ multiplex PCR; TCRdb's copy has only in-frame clones and leaves some out. This sample contains 65,000 to 85,000 clones. Trimming took 5 bases from V and 2 from J; bases not matched to a gene: 8. The CDR3 is 14 residues long. Per the germline V gene, CDR1 is SQVTM and CDR2 is ANQGSEA. The V and J genes are TRBV29-1 and TRBJ2-7; 8 positions match TRBD1. The sequenced sample was PBMCs. The source is a woman younger than 45 in good health and CMV-seronegative. The CDR3 is CSVLRDRTTYEQYF. The CDR3 DNA sequence: TGCAGCGTTCTCCGGGACAGGACAACCTACGAGCAGTACTTC.